The source of this T cell receptor (beta chain) is a study of post-analysis software for immune sequencing data. Study-wide results and caveats: In patients, five TRBV segments were more frequent than in controls, with TRBV5-6, TRBV5-1 and TRBV20-1 among them.

Incorporated into the TCR beta cDNA libraries were unique molecular identifiers, which served to reduce PCR and sequencing biases. MiXCR, applied by TCRdb to the PCR reads, yields one record per CDR3 protein. The sample lists roughly 540,000 distinct CDR3 sequences, approximately 34% occurring once. This clonotype showed up just a few times. Its target is not known. The CDR3 covers 16 residues. The chain recombines TRBV21-1 with TRBJ1-1. TRBV21-1 is a known pseudogene. The sequence came from a girl younger than 18 with multiple sclerosis. Sequencing was performed on blood. This chain's CDR3 is CASSKVKQSVNTEAFF. In DNA, the CDR3 is TGTGCCAGCAGCAAAGTTAAACAGAGCGTGAACACTGAAGCTTTCTTT.